This T cell receptor beta chain was profiled in a study of Ad26.COV2.S vaccination and SARS-CoV-2 variants. The study, taken as a whole, reports: Vaccine and placebo recipients had similar non-spike TCR breadth.

In regard to this clone: Antigen specificity is unknown.

The trim removed 8 bases at V and 1 base at J, leaving 8 bases unmatched. The CDR3 covers 15 residues. CDR1 is MRHNA, CDR2 SNTAGT, per germline. Treatment indicated: 15 to 20 received Ad26.COV2.S at low or high dose, single or two shots; several received placebo; per-sample allocation not given. Samples were taken on day 63 after the first vaccine or placebo injection. Profiling relied on immunoSEQ multiplex PCR, and the TCRdb table lists in-frame clones only, not all of them. The repertoire holds 200,000 to 300,000 clones, with around 88% as singletons. The J gene is TRBJ2-3, the V gene TRBV6-4; TRBD2 matches at 8 bases. The specimen comprised peripheral blood, sampled in a trial of Ad26.COV2.S vaccine versus placebo. The clonotype comes from a person between 18 and 65 years old who received the Ad26.COV2.S COVID-19 vaccine or a placebo. The CDR3 region has the DNA TGTGCCAGCGGTCGGTCAGCGGGGGGCACAGATACGCAGTATTTT. This encodes CASGRSAGGTDTQYF.